This T cell receptor (beta chain) was captured in a study of identical twins (dated by TCRdb to 2016 to 2017). For the study in its entirety: TCR alpha and beta repertoires from monozygotic twins, unrelated adults of various ages and cord blood were deep-sequenced to test whether fetal clonotypes persist. Replicate twin experiments were performed at different times using different library preparation protocols to rule out contamination. Overall study results and their limits: Excess twin sharing in beta out-of-frame sequences was weaker because fewer shared sequences lowered the signal-to-noise ratio. Invariant T cells such as MAIT and iNKT could partly confound zero-insertion analyses, although diverse VJ usage argued against such confounding for most clonotypes. Because the same donors could not be followed over many years, conclusions were based on cross-sectional statistical analysis. In monozygotic twins, recombination models systematically underestimated out-of-frame TCR alpha sharing, but the models matched the sharing seen between unrelated individuals. Abundant cord blood beta clonotypes carried fewer insertions; young adult naive repertoires showed a weaker similar trend, while memory repertoires showed none. Compared with coincidental sharing between unrelated individuals, an excess of low generation-probability sequences was observed among out-of-frame TCR alpha sequences shared between twins.

Library preparation was by 5' RACE. The sample was run on an Illumina HiSeq 2000. Template switching introduced a universal primer binding site; the final cDNA contained a unique molecular identifier, enabling accurate counting of TCR cDNA molecules. First-strand cDNA for TCR alpha and beta chains was synthesized from specific primers in the conserved constant-segment region. To control for contamination, every cDNA library was double barcoded, receiving both a SMART-Mk sample barcode and Illumina barcodes. Two successive PCR steps introduced TruSeq adapter sequences along with Illumina sample barcodes. TCR alpha and beta cDNA libraries were sequenced on the Illumina HiSeq platform with custom primers. The authors' pipeline ran thus. Raw reads were processed with MiGEC to extract unique molecular identifiers, and MiXCR was used to determine CDR3 positions. Recombination models were inferred per individual with the repgenHMM and IGoR tools using an EM algorithm. The analysis of shared clonotypes was done with the tcR package in R, with sharing normalized by the product of cloneset sizes. To study raw recombination free of thymic and clonal selection effects, out-of-frame nonproductive sequences were analyzed. TCRdb ran its own pipeline on the public reads, namely fastp trimming at Q25 and MiXCR clone calling, and kept in-frame beta chains. For every CDR3 protein sequence, its rows merge into one entry that carries the most common genes and DNA. TCRdb, rather than the study authors, made the V and J calls. This sample gives 750,000 to 950,000 distinct CDR3 sequences in total; around an eighth of them show up just once. Jointly, the top ten make up about 1.5% of the sample.

The V end loses 7 bases and the J end loses 0 bases, and a stretch of 12 bases separates them. The CDR3, from cysteine to phenylalanine, totals 15 residues. The retained sequence is limited to the CDR3, 45 bases, with the frame set at the first base. As encoded in the germline V gene (reference sequence), CDR1 is LNHDA while CDR2 is SQIVND. This clonotype was seen a single time. The antigen it binds to is not known. No base qualities exist here, and no much larger clone lies one base off it. A single read is weak support. All donors were healthy Caucasians. The twin cohort comprised three pairs of female monozygotic twins, all aged about 18 to 30 years. Peripheral blood mononuclear cells were the source from which RNA for the TCR libraries was isolated. These same records also appear under a second study, on yellow fever vaccine responses in identical twins. The second study's authors report: The authors reported that the T cell response to vaccination in identical twins appeared partly convergent and partly personalized. Focusing on identical twins, the study followed the T cell clones that responded to the vaccine, and did so with precision.

Source material: PBMCs. The origin of this receptor is a woman between 18 and 29 years old in good health. This chain joins TRBV19 to TRBJ2-2; possibly the D gene is TRBD1, per 6 matching bases. The CDR3 protein is CASTLRQANTGELFF. The DNA sequence is given as TGTGCCAGTACCCTCCGACAGGCGAACACCGGGGAGCTGTTTTTT.